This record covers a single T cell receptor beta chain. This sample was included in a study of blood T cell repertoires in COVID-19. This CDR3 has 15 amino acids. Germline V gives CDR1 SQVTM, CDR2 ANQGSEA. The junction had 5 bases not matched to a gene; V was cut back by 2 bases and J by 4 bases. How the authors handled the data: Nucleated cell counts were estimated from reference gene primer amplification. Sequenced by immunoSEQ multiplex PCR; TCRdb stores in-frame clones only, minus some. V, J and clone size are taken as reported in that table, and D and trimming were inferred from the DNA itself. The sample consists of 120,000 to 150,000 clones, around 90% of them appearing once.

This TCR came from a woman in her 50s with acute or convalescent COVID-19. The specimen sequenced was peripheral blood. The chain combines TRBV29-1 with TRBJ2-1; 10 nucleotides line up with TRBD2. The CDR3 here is CSVERQREGYNEQFF. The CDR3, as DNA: TGCAGCGTTGAACGCCAGCGGGAGGGGTACAATGAGCAGTTCTTC.